Below are 21 T cell receptor beta chains sequenced from a single sample in a study of blood T cell repertoires in COVID-19. Sequencing was performed with immunoSEQ multiplex PCR; in TCRdb, only in-frame clones are kept and a portion is missing. The sample has some 150,000 clones; about four fifths are singletons. Sequencing was done on a sample of peripheral blood. The receptors shown here come from a woman aged 55-69 years with acute or convalescent COVID-19.

This clone has only a few counts. The rearrangement links TRBV3-1 (or the pseudogene TRBV3-2) to TRBJ2-7; 9 bases align to TRBD2. The V and J ends lost 3 bases and 8 bases, in that order; junction bases with no gene match: 5. The length of the CDR3 is 13 residues. CDR1 and CDR2 (germline): LGHDT, YNNKEL (reference sequence). CDR3 region: CASSQASGDKQYF. In DNA, the CDR3 is TGTGCCAGCAGCCAGGCTAGCGGGGATAAGCAGTACTTC.

V and J are TRBV5-1 and TRBJ2-5; 9 nucleotides line up with TRBD2. This CDR3 spans 14 amino acids. Germline CDR1 reads SGHRS; CDR2 reads YFSETQ. V was clipped by 1 base and J by 3 bases; unmatched bases: 1. In nucleotides, the CDR3 is TGCGCCAGCAGCTTGAAGCGGGGGGAAGAGACCCAGTACTTC. It encodes CASSLKRGEETQYF. Combining the CDR3 with reference TRBV5-1 and TRBJ2-5 gives the whole variable domain KAGVTQTPRYLIKTRGQQVTLSCSPISGHRSVSWYQQTPGQGLQFLFEYFSETQRNKGNFPGRFSGRQFSNSRSEMNVSTLELGDSALYLCASSLKRGEETQYFGPGTRLLVL.

The CDR3 reads CASNRDSNTGELFF. The DNA for the CDR3 is TGTGCCAGCAACCGGGACAGCAACACCGGGGAGCTGTTTTTT. V and J are TRBV2 and TRBJ2-2, with 7 bases lining up with TRBD1. The V gene's germline CDR1 is SNHLY and CDR2 FYNNEI. The CDR3 contains 14 residues. With V trimmed by 7 bases and J by 2 bases, 4 bases remained unmatched.

V and J are TRBV18 and TRBJ1-5; TRBD1 matches 8 bases. The CDR3 covers 14 residues. From germline, CDR1 is KGHSH and CDR2 LQKENI. The V gene end was trimmed by 4 bases and the J gene end by 2 bases; junction bases not matched to a gene: 1. The CDR3 loop is CASSQGQGNQPQHF. CDR3 coding DNA: TGTGCCAGCTCACAGGGACAGGGCAATCAGCCCCAGCATTTT.

CDR3 coding DNA: TGTGCCAGCATCGGGACAGGGGGGGGCGAAAAACTGTTTTTT. It is translated as CASIGTGGGEKLFF. The genes are TRBV28 and TRBJ1-4; 11 bases line up with TRBD1. V dropped 7 bases and J dropped 8; count of bases not matched to a gene: 6. The CDR3 covers 14 residues. Germline V lookup: CDR1 MDHEN, CDR2 SYDVKM. The entire variable domain, with the rest obtained from reference TRBV28 and TRBJ1-4, is as follows: DVKVTQSSRYLVKRTGEKVFLECVQDMDHENMFWYRQDPGLGLRLIYFSYDVKMKEKGDIPEGYSVSREKKERFSLILESASTNQTSMYLCASIGTGGGEKLFFGSGTQLSVL.

The J gene is TRBJ1-2, the V gene TRBV6-6; D remains ambiguous. Germline lookup yields CDR1 MNHNY and CDR2 SVGAGI (reference sequence). The CDR3 length is 12 residues. V dropped 4 bases and J dropped 2 bases, with 5 bases sitting between them. This CDR3 is CASSFENYGYTF. For the CDR3, the DNA is TGTGCCAGCAGTTTCGAGAACTATGGCTACACCTTC.

V gene TRBV18 combines with J gene TRBJ2-7, with 15 bases aligning to TRBD2. There are 16 residues in the CDR3. Germline CDR1 and CDR2: KGHSH and LQKENI. The trim removed 3 bases at V and 2 bases at J, leaving 2 bases unmatched. In nucleotides, the CDR3 is TGTGCCAGCTCACCCGGGACTAGCGGGGGGCCCTACGAGCAGTACTTC. It is translated as CASSPGTSGGPYEQYF.

This chain uses TRBV2 with TRBJ1-3; 9 nucleotides agree with TRBD1. Germline V gene sequence: CDR1 SNHLY, CDR2 FYNNEI. This CDR3 is built from 16 residues. Germline trimming cut 6 bases from V and 0 bases from J; bases unmatched to any gene: 6. The CDR3 DNA sequence: TGTGCCAGCAGCCCGGGACAGGGTTTCTCTGGAAACACCATATATTTT. Translating it yields CASSPGQGFSGNTIYF.

The chain's CDR3 is CATSRRGLGTNEKLFF. The CDR3 nucleotides read TGTGCCACCAGCCGAAGGGGGTTAGGGACTAATGAAAAACTGTTTTTT. The chain recombines TRBV15 with TRBJ1-4, with D possibly matching TRBD1 (6 bases). V lost 5 bases to trimming and J lost 2 bases, with 15 bases between them. This CDR3 has 16 residues. From germline, CDR1 is LNHNV and CDR2 YYDKDF (reference sequence).

Only a few counts were recorded for this clone. The chain is built from TRBV7-2 and TRBJ1-5, with D tentatively TRBD1 (5 bases). V lost 1 base, J lost 6 bases, and 13 bases lay in between. Germline loops: CDR1 SGHTA, CDR2 FQGNSA. This CDR3 is 15 amino acids long. The CDR3 region is CASSLGFGGGQPQHF. The CDR3 DNA reads TGTGCCAGCAGCTTAGGTTTCGGGGGGGGTCAGCCCCAGCATTTT. Drawing the rest from reference TRBV7-2 and TRBJ1-5, the complete variable domain is GAGVSQSPSNKVTEKGKDVELRCDPISGHTALYWYRQSLGQGLEFLIYFQGNSAPDKSGLPSDRFSAERTGGSVSTLTIQRTQQEDSAVYLCASSLGFGGGQPQHFGDGTRLSIL.

This clone occurred once. The rearrangement uses TRBV5-1 and TRBJ2-1; D possibly corresponds to TRBD2 (6 bases). V was cut by 7 bases and J by 0 bases, with 14 bases left in between. Germline loops: CDR1 SGHRS, CDR2 YFSETQ. There are 15 residues in the CDR3. The CDR3 sequence is CASFRGTSSYNEQFF. The CDR3 bases are TGCGCCAGCTTCCGGGGGACCAGCTCCTACAATGAGCAGTTCTTC.

This chain uses TRBV25-1 with TRBJ1-6; 10 positions match TRBD1. Germline CDR1 MGHDK, CDR2 SYGVNS. J gave up 7 bases and V 4 bases, and 4 bases lay outside the gene matches. This CDR3 comprises 15 residues. The CDR3 DNA reads as TGTGCCAGCAGTGCGGGGACAGGGGAAAATTCACCCCTCCACTTT. It is translated as CASSAGTGENSPLHF.

The rearrangement joins TRBV30 to TRBJ1-3; no firm D call. CDR3 length equals 12 residues. Trimming removed 2 bases at V and 2 bases at J, with 4 bases between. CDR1 GTSNPN and CDR2 SVGIG come from the germline V gene (reference sequence). The CDR3 sequence is CAWSPAGNTIYF. The CDR3 coding sequence is TGTGCCTGGAGTCCCGCTGGAAACACCATATATTTT.

The rearrangement uses TRBV5-1 and TRBJ1-1; the D gene is possibly TRBD1 (5 bases). The V and J ends lost 6 bases and 0 bases respectively, with 12 bases between them. The CDR3 extends over 14 amino acids. CDR1 and CDR2 (germline): SGHRS, YFSETQ. The CDR3 here is CASNLDNLNTEAFF. The CDR3 DNA reads as TGCGCCAGCAATTTGGACAATCTGAACACTGAAGCTTTCTTT.

The chain joins TRBV6-5 to TRBJ1-5; D is uncertain. V lost 0 bases and J 4 bases, leaving 10 bases between the germline ends. The CDR3 covers 15 residues. The germline gives CDR1 MNHEY, CDR2 SVGAGI. The CDR3 sequence: CASSYSIEENQPQHF. The CDR3 DNA reads as TGTGCCAGCAGTTACTCGATTGAGGAAAATCAGCCCCAGCATTTT.

The chain joins TRBV10-3 to TRBJ1-3; D is unclear. V was pared by 2 bases and J by 4 bases, with 9 bases between. Germline values: CDR1 ENHRY, CDR2 SYGVKD. This CDR3 region has 14 residues. The DNA for the CDR3 is TGTGCCATCAGTGAGCGCGAAGAAGGAAACACCATATATTTT. Residues: CAISEREEGNTIYF.

The chain employs TRBV29-1 and TRBJ1-1, with no clear D. The CDR3 totals 11 residues. Trimming cost V 7 bases and J 5 bases, with 11 bases left between them. The germline CDR1 and CDR2 sequences are SQVTM and ANQGSEA. This chain's CDR3 is CSGTRSTEAFF. The CDR3 DNA is TGCAGCGGCACACGTTCGACTGAAGCTTTCTTT. Looking up the rest from reference TRBV29-1 and TRBJ1-1 gives the full variable domain: SAVISQKPSRDICQRGTSLTIQCQVDSQVTMMFWYRQQPGQSLTLIATANQGSEATYESGFVIDKFPISRPNLTFSTLTVSNMSPEDSSIYLCSGTRSTEAFFGQGTRLTVV.

V is TRBV3-1 (or the pseudogene TRBV3-2) and J is TRBJ2-5; 14 bases match TRBD2. Per the germline V gene, CDR1 is LGHDT and CDR2 is YNNKEL (reference sequence). V lost 2 bases to trimming and J lost 0 bases; unmatched junction nucleotides: 2. The CDR3 is 17 amino acids. CDR3 nucleotide sequence: TGTGCCAGCAGCCAAAGACTAGCGGGGGGGGACCAAGAGACCCAGTACTTC. Encoded protein: CASSQRLAGGDQETQYF.

Details on this clone: One end of the junction is discordant with germline, which a read error may explain. The chain recombines TRBV6-5 with TRBJ2-7, with TRBD1 identical over 7 bases. In germline, CDR1 is MNHEY, CDR2 SVGAGI. The CDR3 runs to 12 residues. This chain's CDR3 is CASSQRQGLIIF. CDR3 DNA: TGTGCCAGCAGTCAAAGACAGGGCCTTATTATCTTC.

The chain employs TRBV20-1 and TRBJ1-2; 7 bases agree with TRBD1. The CDR3 sequence is 11 residues long. Germline V gene lookup returns CDR1 DFQATT and CDR2 SNEGSKA (reference sequence). The J segment lost 5 bases and the V segment lost 5 bases, leaving 2 bases of the junction unmatched. CDR3 residues: CSADRVYGYTF. DNA of the CDR3: TGCAGTGCTGACAGGGTGTATGGCTACACCTTC.

The count of this clone is one. CDR3 protein: CASSSSGGIETQYF. CDR3 DNA: TGTGCCAGCAGCTCTAGCGGGGGGATAGAGACCCAGTACTTC. The chain joins TRBV7-2 to TRBJ2-5; the match to TRBD2 covers 11 bases. After removal of 4 bases from V and 4 bases from J, the junction contained 2 bases not matched to a gene. The CDR3 runs 14 residues. Germline V lookup: CDR1 SGHTA, CDR2 FQGNSA.